The source of this T cell receptor beta chain is a study of shared T cell receptors in the human thymus. V was clipped by 2 bases and J by 5 bases, with 13 bases between them. This CDR3 is 14 amino acids long. Germline V gene data show CDR1 as MDHEN and CDR2 as SYDVKM. Libraries were prepared by immunoSEQ multiplex PCR; TCRdb keeps only in-frame clonotypes and omits some of them. The sample includes hundreds of thousands of clones, around 87% of them seen just once. The sample was also reused in another study, on human thymus T cells.

The genes are TRBV28 and TRBJ2-7; D perhaps matches TRBD1 (6 bases). Input material: thymocytes. The clonotype comes from a boy less than two years old with a congenital heart defect. CDR3 nucleotide sequence: TGTGCCAGCAGTTTACAGGGGTCTCGCCACGAGCAGTACTTC. The encoded protein is CASSLQGSRHEQYF.